This T cell receptor beta chain came from a study of T cell repertoires in cytomegalovirus infection. Study context: Carrying CMV and the relevant HLA type showed in public TCR beta signatures.

TCRdb redid the calling of the reads with MiXCR, one entry per CDR3 protein. The sample gives around 740,000 distinct CDR3 sequences, under 40% of which show up once; around 2.8% is in the top ten. Points from the study as a whole: CMV-specific TCR beta clonotypes restricted by HLA-C were the ones dominating the ex vivo response. Carriage of CMV together with the relevant HLA was identifiable through cumulative public TCR beta family frequency.

With respect to this clonotype: Antigen: not known.

V lost 4 bases and J 5 bases, leaving 9 bases between the germline ends. Germline V gene sequence: CDR1 SGHVS, CDR2 FQNEAQ. CDR3 size: 13 residues. The rearrangement links TRBV7-8 to TRBJ1-5, with no clear D. The clonotype was recovered from a human donor in good health (CMV status not recorded). Some clones in this sample may be carry-over from other donors' samples. Sequences were obtained from PBMCs. In DNA, the CDR3 is TGTGCCAGCAGCTACCATAGGGATCAGCCCCAGCATTTT. Protein: CASSYHRDQPQHF. The full variable domain, its missing parts supplied by reference TRBV7-8 and TRBJ1-5, is GAGVSQSPRYKVAKRGQDVALRCDPISGHVSLFWYQQALGQGPEFLTYFQNEAQLDKSGLPSDRFFAERPEGSVSTLKIQRTQQEDSAVYLCASSYHRDQPQHFGDGTRLSIL.